The 8 T cell receptor beta chains listed next were all sequenced from one sample in a study of blood T cell repertoires in COVID-19 (dated by TCRdb to the early 2020s). To prepare the library, the immunoSEQ multiplex PCR assay was applied. TCRdb obtained this table from immuneACCESS and retained in-frame rearrangements with V and J assigned. These tables miss some clones; where compared with another copy, unresolved V genes account for less than half of the shortfall, and the remainder is unexplained. A total of approximately 190,000 clones appear in this sample, more than 65% of them only once. In total, the top ten clones hold 6% to 8% of the sample. Input material: PBMCs or T cells enriched from blood (not recorded which). The receptors derive from a man in his forties who had recovered from COVID-19.

This rearrangement joins TRBV4-1 to TRBJ2-1, with 8 bases identical to TRBD1. The junction had 7 bases not matched to a gene; V was cut back by 2 bases and J by 7 bases. This CDR3 region has 15 residues. The germline gives CDR1 MGHRA, CDR2 YSYEKL. The CDR3 reads CASSQPRQGMNEQFF. CDR3 DNA sequence: TGCGCCAGCAGCCAACCGAGACAGGGGATGAATGAGCAGTTCTTC.

The chain employs TRBV11-3 and TRBJ2-7; TRBD1 matches 8 bases. Germline V gene sequence: CDR1 SGHNT, CDR2 YENEEA. This CDR3 comprises 14 residues. The V gene end was trimmed by 4 bases and the J gene end by 3 bases; junction bases not matched to a gene: 5. CDR3 amino acids: CASSYGTGHYEQYF. The CDR3 DNA is TGTGCCAGCAGCTATGGGACAGGCCACTACGAGCAGTACTTC.

The chain couples TRBV24-1 to TRBJ2-1, with 9 nucleotides matching TRBD1. The CDR3 totals 15 residues. CDR1 is KGHDR and CDR2 is SFDVKD in the germline V gene. Unmatched junction bases numbered 3, after V lost 6 bases and J lost 1 base. The CDR3 DNA reads TGTGCCACCAGTACTGGGACAGGGTCCTACAATGAGCAGTTCTTC. Its translation: CATSTGTGSYNEQFF.

The chain uses TRBV2 and TRBJ1-1; D gene ambiguous. CDR3 length: 12 residues. Germline V CDR1 and CDR2: SNHLY, FYNNEI. V dropped 8 bases and J dropped 2 bases, with 9 bases sitting between them. The CDR3 is CASWARNTEAFF. The CDR3 region has the DNA TGTGCCAGCTGGGCCAGAAACACTGAAGCTTTCTTT.

This clone has more than one count but fewer than ten. This chain uses TRBV7-9 with TRBJ1-2; 10 bases fit TRBD1. V was clipped by 5 bases and J by 4 bases; unmatched bases: 4. Germline V lookup: CDR1 SEHNR, CDR2 FQNEAQ (reference sequence). The CDR3 is made up of 14 amino acids. CDR3 residues: CASSAGTGAYGYTF. The CDR3 nucleotides are TGTGCCAGCAGCGCCGGGACAGGGGCCTATGGCTACACCTTC.

Turning to this clone: Within the sample, other DNA sequences also encode this same CDR3. This chain links TRBV28 with TRBJ1-2; D may be TRBD1 (6 bases). CDR3 length: 14 amino acids. Germline CDR1 reads MDHEN; CDR2 reads SYDVKM. V lost 2 bases to trimming and J lost 2 bases, with 9 bases between them. The CDR3 sequence: CASSLGQGNYGYTF. Written as DNA, the CDR3 is TGTGCCAGCAGTTTAGGGCAGGGGAACTATGGCTACACCTTC.

The gene calls are TRBV18 and TRBJ1-6; D might be TRBD1 (5 bases). Trimming removed 0 bases from V and 0 bases from J, with 21 bases in between. Germline CDR1 is KGHSH and CDR2 is LQKENI. The CDR3 has 21 residues. As DNA, the CDR3 is TGTGCCAGCTCACCACCCTACTACTACCGGGACTTAACCTCCTATAATTCACCCCTCCACTTT. It yields the protein CASSPPYYYRDLTSYNSPLHF.

This chain connects TRBV19 to TRBJ2-4, with a tentative D call TRBD2 (7 bases). Germline assignment: CDR1 LNHDA and CDR2 SQIVND (reference sequence). The V end lost 7 bases, the J end lost 7 bases, and 17 bases lay between the germline ends. There are 14 residues in the CDR3. CDR3 sequence (DNA): TGTGCCAGTACCCCCCGCGGGGGCTCGAACATTCAGTACTTC. Translated, it gives CASTPRGGSNIQYF.